Listed here are 14 T cell receptor beta chains from one sample, sequenced in a study of vaccination effects on CD4 cells after COVID-19 (dated by TCRdb to between 2021 and 2022). Receptor amplification or capture employed the immunoSEQ multiplex PCR assay. TCRdb limited this immuneACCESS table to in-frame rearrangements with V and J called. A share of clones is missing; checked studies link under half to unresolved V genes, and the rest is unexplained. In all, the sample holds about 81,000 clones, and roughly 80% of those were seen once. The ten largest clones add up to roughly 1.2% of the sample. These receptors are not linked to any known antigen. In the ViraFEST assay, PBMC were stimulated with viral peptide pools, and TCR sequencing was then used to find antigen-specific CD4+ T cell clonotypes based on their expansion. After approximately eleven days of culture, CD4+ T cells were isolated with the EasySep CD4+ T cell isolation kit. Each participant received two doses of an mRNA SARS-CoV-2 vaccine, either BNT162b2 or mRNA-1273.

The sample here was CD4+ T cells from PBMCs cultured with HCoV-OC43 spike peptides, taken after COVID-19 vaccination. The cell subset or site label of this sample denotes: HCoV-OC43 spike overlapping peptide pool stimulation. The receptors stem from a human donor who received a COVID-19 vaccine.

A single count supports this clone. CDR3 sequence reads: CASSLTPASGNTIYF. CDR3 in DNA: TGTGCCAGCAGCTTAACCCCCGCCTCTGGAAACACCATATATTTT. This chain connects TRBV7-9 to TRBJ1-3; no reliable D call. This CDR3 has 15 amino acids. The V end lost 2 bases, the J end lost 0 bases, and 8 bases lay between the germline ends. Germline CDR1 reads SEHNR; CDR2 reads FQNEAQ (reference sequence).

The chain carries TRBV7-6 and TRBJ1-6, with D perhaps TRBD1 (6 bases). In germline, CDR1 is SGHVS, CDR2 FNYEAQ. The CDR3 consists of 15 residues. V lost 5 bases to trimming and J lost 11 bases, with 19 bases between them. The CDR3 here is CASSLGGAWNPPLHF. The CDR3 region has the DNA TGTGCCAGCAGCCTGGGGGGGGCCTGGAATCCACCCCTCCACTTT. Full variable domain (rest looked up from reference TRBV7-6 and TRBJ1-6): GAGVSQSPRYKVTKRGQDVALRCDPISGHVSLYWYRQALGQGPEFLTYFNYEAQQDKSGLPNDRFSAERPEGSISTLTIQRTEQRDSAMYRCASSLGGAWNPPLHFGNGTRLTVT.

The CDR3 region has the DNA TGTGCCAGCAGTATCAAAAGAGAGCAGTTCTTC. It encodes CASSIKREQFF. This chain links TRBV7-2 with TRBJ2-1; D ambiguous. The CDR3 spans 11 residues. Germline values: CDR1 SGHTA, CDR2 FQGNSA. Trimming pared 6 bases from V and 10 bases from J, leaving 10 bases between.

This chain uses TRBV6-1 with TRBJ2-5; 10 bases fit TRBD2. This CDR3 region has 16 residues. The J segment lost 9 bases and the V segment lost 0 bases, leaving 10 bases of the junction unmatched. Germline V gene sequence: CDR1 MNHNS, CDR2 SASEGT. For the CDR3, the DNA is TGTGCCAGCAGTGAAGCGCGTAGCGGGGGGCCCTCCGCCCAGTACTTC. Amino acids: CASSEARSGGPSAQYF.

This chain connects TRBV6-1 to TRBJ2-7, with no clear D. The germline CDR1 and CDR2 sequences are MNHNS and SASEGT. V was clipped by 0 bases and J by 4 bases, with 10 bases between them. The CDR3 sequence is 14 residues long. The CDR3 here is CASSEARTLYEQYV. CDR3 sequence (DNA): TGTGCCAGCAGTGAAGCGCGTACACTGTACGAGCAGTACGTC.

The rearrangement joins TRBV7-2 to TRBJ1-2; D remains ambiguous. Looked up from germline, CDR1 is SGHTA and CDR2 is FQGNSA. Trimming took 5 bases from V and 7 from J, leaving 11 bases between them. This CDR3 has 12 amino acids. The CDR3: CASSDHWGGYTF. The CDR3 DNA is TGTGCCAGCAGCGACCACTGGGGTGGCTACACCTTC.

This chain links TRBV9 with TRBJ1-4, with a tentative D call TRBD1 (5 bases). Germline V gene lookup returns CDR1 SGDLS and CDR2 YYNGEE. Deletions cut 7 bases from V and 0 bases from J, with 16 bases between. The CDR3 extends over 16 amino acids. The CDR3 DNA reads as TGTGCCAGCGGCCGCGGGATAGGGGCAACTAATGAAAAACTGTTTTTT. Residues: CASGRGIGATNEKLFF.

The J gene is TRBJ2-7, the V gene TRBV6-1; unclear D gene. Trimming took off 0 bases at V and 7 bases at J, with 7 bases between the two ends. Germline V gene sequence: CDR1 MNHNS, CDR2 SASEGT. The CDR3 covers 12 residues. CDR3 residues: CASSEALREQYV. CDR3 nucleotide sequence: TGTGCCAGCAGTGAAGCGCTTAGAGAGCAGTACGTC.

The rearrangement links TRBV9 to TRBJ2-1; 8 nucleotides agree with TRBD1. With 4 bases clipped from V and 0 bases from J, the junction kept 6 bases outside the gene matches. Germline V gene lookup returns CDR1 SGDLS and CDR2 YYNGEE. The CDR3 loop spans 16 amino acids. The DNA of the CDR3 is TGTGCCAGCAGCTTCGCAGACAGGGGCTCCTACAATGAGCAGTTCTTC. This gives the protein CASSFADRGSYNEQFF.

This clone has only a few counts. This rearrangement joins TRBV5-1 to TRBJ1-1; the D gene is possibly TRBD1 (5 bases). With 3 bases removed from V and 7 bases from J, the gap between germline ends came to 16 bases. CDR3 length: 14 residues. CDR1 is SGHRS, CDR2 YFSETQ, per germline. The CDR3 loop reads CASSWTGPRGEAFF. CDR3 sequence (DNA): TGCGCCAGCAGCTGGACGGGGCCGAGAGGTGAAGCTTTCTTT.

V is TRBV6-5 and J is TRBJ2-3; D possibly corresponds to TRBD2 (6 bases). This CDR3 comprises 14 residues. V shed 6 bases and J shed 7 bases, with 17 bases lying between them. From germline, CDR1 is MNHEY and CDR2 SVGAGI. DNA for the CDR3: TGTGCCAGCAGCGTAGCGGTTACGATCAATACGCAGTATTTT. Residues: CASSVAVTINTQYF.

V and J are TRBV12-3 or TRBV12-4 and TRBJ1-1; D is unclear. This CDR3 is built from 11 residues. With 6 bases removed from V and 1 base from J, the gap between germline ends came to 3 bases. The CDR3 DNA reads as TGTGCCAGCAGGGGGAACACTGAAGCTTTCTTT. It yields the protein CASRGNTEAFF.

The V and J genes are TRBV7-2 and TRBJ1-3; D might be TRBD1 (6 bases). Germline assignment: CDR1 SGHTA and CDR2 FQGNSA. V was shortened by 5 bases and J by 0 bases, with 17 bases between the two germline ends. CDR3 size: 17 residues. The CDR3 loop reads CASSLLGHTNSGNTIYF. The CDR3 region has the DNA TGTGCCAGCAGCCTACTGGGACATACAAACTCTGGAAACACCATATATTTT. Based on the CDR3 plus reference TRBV7-2 and TRBJ1-3, the full variable domain is GAGVSQSPSNKVTEKGKDVELRCDPISGHTALYWYRQSLGQGLEFLIYFQGNSAPDKSGLPSDRFSAERTGGSVSTLTIQRTQQEDSAVYLCASSLLGHTNSGNTIYFGEGSWLTVV.

The chain has TRBV6-5 and TRBJ2-3; the match to TRBD1 covers 7 bases. Germline trimming cut 2 bases from V and 4 bases from J; bases unmatched to any gene: 9. The CDR3 is 16 residues long. CDR1 is MNHEY, CDR2 SVGAGI, per germline. CDR3 sequence (DNA): TGTGCCAGCAGTTACCACCCCGGGACAGTTGCAGATACGCAGTATTTT. Its translation is CASSYHPGTVADTQYF.